These T cell receptor beta chains were read from a single sample in a study of T cells after posttransplantation cyclophosphamide. The table came from immunoSEQ multiplex PCR; TCRdb's copy has only in-frame clones and leaves some out. The table lists some 10,000 clones, 80% to 90% of them singletons. Specimen: PBMCs, collected after allogeneic stem cell transplant with posttransplant cyclophosphamide. These receptors were taken from a female patient aged 50 to 65 who received an allogeneic stem cell transplant from a related donor, was CMV-positive, and had no GVHD. The T cells may come from the graft donor. The CDR3 runs from the conserved cysteine through the conserved F or W. The D gene is left open where the match is weak. Clone size is not always given. Where it is, it says once, few, many or a class for expanded clones.

V	J	D	size	CDR3	DNA
TRBV7-8	TRBJ2-3	NA	NA	CASSLTGSSTDTQYF	TGTGCCAGCAGCTTGACAGGTTCTAGCACAGATACGCAGTATTTT
TRBV5-1	TRBJ2-2	TRBD1	NA	CASSLGAQGATGELFF	TGCGCCAGCAGCTTGGGCGCCCAGGGGGCCACCGGGGAGCTGTTTTTT
TRBV4-3	TRBJ1-5	NA	NA	CASSQDWAGNQPQHF	TGCGCCAGCAGCCAAGATTGGGCAGGTAATCAGCCCCAGCATTTT
TRBV19	TRBJ2-7	TRBD1	NA	CASSTWDRSSYEQYF	TGTGCCAGTAGTACCTGGGACAGGAGCTCCTACGAGCAGTACTTC
TRBV7-2	TRBJ2-2	TRBD1	NA	CASSPRTGGGGKLFF	TGTGCCAGCAGCCCCCGTACAGGGGGCGGCGGTAAGCTGTTTTTT
TRBV6-1	TRBJ1-2	TRBD1	NA	CASSPRTGGYGYTF	TGTGCCAGCAGTCCTCGAACAGGGGGCTATGGCTACACCTTC
TRBV19	TRBJ2-2	TRBD2	NA	CASSTLAGAHYTGELFF	TGTGCCAGTAGTACCCTAGCGGGGGCCCACTACACCGGGGAGCTGTTTTTT
TRBV5-1	TRBJ1-1	NA	NA	CASSTSGGSTEAFF	TGCGCCAGCAGCACCAGCGGGGGGAGCACTGAAGCTTTCTTT
TRBV6-6	TRBJ1-1	TRBD1	NA	CASSLDRGPAFF	TGTGCCAGCAGTTTGGACAGGGGGCCAGCTTTCTTT
TRBV7-7	TRBJ2-5	TRBD1	NA	CASSPEQGAWETQYF	TGTGCTAGCAGCCCGGAACAGGGGGCGTGGGAGACCCAGTACTTC
TRBV7-8	TRBJ2-5	TRBD1	NA	CASSPRGRGETQYF	TGTGCCAGCAGCCCGAGGGGGCGCGGGGAGACCCAGTACTTC
TRBV19	TRBJ1-5	NA	NA	CASMGTEAWSSNQPQHF	TGTGCCAGTATGGGTACCGAGGCTTGGTCTAGCAATCAGCCCCAGCATTTT
TRBV19	TRBJ1-1	TRBD1	NA	CASRNRGLNTEAFF	TGTGCCAGTAGAAACAGGGGCCTCAACACTGAAGCTTTCTTT
TRBV5-1	TRBJ2-3	TRBD2	NA	CASSLNGGALLDTQYF	TGCGCCAGCAGCTTGAACGGGGGGGCCCTTTTGGATACGCAGTATTTT
TRBV30	TRBJ2-7	TRBD1	few	CAWKDRGIYEQYF	TGTGCCTGGAAGGACAGGGGGATCTACGAGCAGTACTTC
TRBV7-9	TRBJ2-3	NA	NA	CASSPGLSTDTQYF	TGTGCCAGCAGCCCAGGACTTTCCACAGATACGCAGTATTTT
TRBV19	TRBJ2-3	NA	NA	CASSPRTLPRGRTDTQYF	TGTGCCAGTAGCCCCCGGACTTTGCCCAGGGGTCGCACAGATACGCAGTATTTT